Listed here are 5 T cell receptor beta chains from one sample, sequenced in a study of shared clonotypes between healthy human individuals. The assay was immunoSEQ multiplex PCR, and TCRdb's table has in-frame clones only and misses some. The table has 1 million to 1.2 million clones, about 72% seen once. The sequenced sample consisted of memory CD4+ T cells from PBMCs. Subset here: CD45RA-negative fraction. All receptors derive from a man between 18 and 35 years old in good health. Some clones in this sample may be carry-over from other donors' samples.

The rearrangement uses TRBV27 and TRBJ1-2; 8 bases line up with TRBD1. CDR1 and CDR2 from the germline V gene are MNHEY and SMNVEV (reference sequence). The ends lost 3 bases at V and 8 bases at J; junction bases unmatched: 5. The CDR3 runs to 13 residues. The CDR3 region has the DNA TGTGCCAGCAGTTTCTCGGGACAGGACGGCTACACCTTC. Its protein is CASSFSGQDGYTF.

The chain links TRBV18 to TRBJ1-2; 7 bases agree with TRBD1. This CDR3 is built from 14 residues. V shed 3 bases, J shed 4 bases, and the junction held 5 bases outside the gene matches. The germline CDR1 and CDR2 sequences are KGHSH and LQKENI. The CDR3 reads CASSPGQAPYGYTF. The CDR3 DNA reads TGTGCCAGCTCACCCGGACAGGCCCCCTATGGCTACACCTTC.

In its sample, this clone was seen a few times. The rearrangement links TRBV27 to TRBJ2-1; weak D call: TRBD1 (6 bases). The CDR3 is 15 residues long. Germline V gene data show CDR1 as MNHEY and CDR2 as SMNVEV (reference sequence). V lost 6 bases and J 4 bases, leaving 16 bases between the germline ends. In DNA, the CDR3 is TGTGCCAGCAGCACGAGGGGGACGCCTTACAATGAGCAGTTCTTC. Translating gives CASSTRGTPYNEQFF.

A remark on this clone: Within the sample, other DNA sequences also encode this same CDR3. The chain carries TRBV28 and TRBJ1-5; D is perhaps TRBD1 (5 bases). The ends were cut back, 6 bases at V and 3 bases at J, with 9 bases in the middle. The CDR3 sequence is 13 residues long. CDR1 is MDHEN and CDR2 is SYDVKM in the germline V gene. This chain's CDR3 is CASRRQPNQPQHF. CDR3 nucleotides: TGTGCCAGCAGGAGACAGCCCAATCAGCCCCAGCATTTT.

The chain carries TRBV27 and TRBJ2-5; 9 positions agree with TRBD1. The trim removed 6 bases at V and 7 bases at J, leaving 15 bases unmatched. Germline V gene lookup returns CDR1 MNHEY and CDR2 SMNVEV (reference sequence). CDR3 size: 16 residues. The DNA for the CDR3 is TGTGCCAGCAGCCAAAGTTCCGGGACAGGGCGGGGGACCCAGTACTTC. Protein: CASSQSSGTGRGTQYF.